Sequencing of this TCR beta chain was carried out in a study of OX40 agonist ivuxolimab in advanced cancers. Overall study: Allowance was made for prior anti-PD-1, anti-PD-L1 or anti-CTLA-4 therapy, and roughly 40% had some.

Patients were ruled out by autoimmune disease history or systemic immunosuppression. General study points: Circulating CD4+ and CD8+ T cells showed clonal expansion by week 6 at 0.1 to 3.0 mg/kg.

The V and J ends lost 6 bases and 1 base, in that order; junction bases with no gene match: 3. This CDR3 has 14 amino acids. The germline gives CDR1 LNHDA, CDR2 SQIVND (reference sequence). TCRdb keeps only in-frame clones here, not all; method: immunoSEQ multiplex PCR. This sample yields 100,000 or so clones, of which approximately 94% are seen a single time; approximately 0.2% belongs to the top ten. Worth noting for this clone: The antigen remains undetermined.

The clonotype originates from an adult with an advanced solid tumor such as melanoma, head and neck, liver or kidney cancer. This chain links TRBV19 with TRBJ1-2; TRBD1 agrees at 9 bases. The material sequenced was CD4+ or CD8+ T cells sorted from blood, taken in a trial of the OX40 agonist ivuxolimab. CDR3 loop: CASSRQGGNYGYTF. The DNA for the CDR3 is TGTGCCAGTAGCCGACAGGGGGGTAACTATGGCTACACCTTC.